The 15 T cell receptor beta chains given below trace back to one sample, sequenced in a study of T cell repertoires in cytomegalovirus infection. In TCRdb, the reads were re-called with MiXCR into one record per CDR3 protein. The repertoire holds almost 300,000 distinct CDR3 sequences, about 8.8% seen once, with more than 2.5% in the top ten. The sample consisted of PBMCs. Every receptor here comes from a human donor in good health (CMV status not recorded). Some clones in this sample may be carry-over from other donors' samples.

Notes on this clonotype: A much larger clonotype is one base distant, so this may be a read error. The J gene is TRBJ1-2, the V gene TRBV18; 8 bases are shared with TRBD1. This CDR3 spans 15 amino acids. Looked up from germline, CDR1 is KGHSH and CDR2 is LQKENI. CDR3 sequence (DNA): TGTGCCAGCTCCCCACTGGGACAGGCGATCTATGGCTACACCTTC. It codes for CASSPLGQAIYGYTF.

This clonotype appeared many times. The J gene is TRBJ2-5, the V gene TRBV2; D perhaps matches TRBD2 (6 bases). Germline V CDR1 and CDR2: SNHLY, FYNNEI. The CDR3 is 13 amino acids. V lost 11 bases and J 2 bases, leaving 15 bases between the germline ends. CDR3 region: CAAGGLRQETQYF. The CDR3 DNA reads as TGTGCCGCTGGGGGACTGCGGCAAGAGACCCAGTACTTC.

The genes are TRBV7-2 and TRBJ2-7; 7 bases line up with TRBD1. CDR1 is SGHTA, CDR2 FQGNSA, per germline. This CDR3 is 15 amino acids long. Trimming took 2 bases from V and 3 from J; bases not matched to a gene: 7. CDR3 coding DNA: TGTGCCAGCAGCTTACTGGACAGGTTATTCTACGAGCAGTACTTC. Its translation: CASSLLDRLFYEQYF.

This clonotype came up many times. The rearrangement uses TRBV5-6 and TRBJ1-6; 8 nucleotides match TRBD1. The CDR3 is 14 residues long. The germline V gene has CDR1 SGHDT and CDR2 YYEEEE. V gave up 5 bases and J gave up 9 bases; unmatched junction bases: 7. This chain's CDR3 is CASSPDRVSSPLHF. The CDR3 nucleotides are TGTGCCAGCAGTCCGGACAGGGTCTCTTCACCCCTCCACTTT.

This clonotype was seen ten or more times. The chain has TRBV14 and TRBJ1-1; no firm D call. Germline lookup yields CDR1 SGHDN and CDR2 FVKESK. The V and J ends lost 5 bases and 1 base respectively, with 8 bases between them. The CDR3 spans 13 residues. CDR3 region: CASSAHPNTEAFF. CDR3 DNA sequence: TGTGCCAGCAGCGCCCACCCGAACACTGAAGCTTTCTTT.

CDR3 sequence: CAIRSRRTEQGGVGYGYTF. The CDR3 DNA follows: TGTGCCATCAGATCCCGGCGAACGGAGCAGGGAGGAGTAGGCTATGGCTACACCTTC. The genes are TRBV10-3 and TRBJ1-2, with a tentative D call TRBD1 (5 bases). The CDR3 has 19 residues. With 6 bases removed from V and 4 bases from J, the gap between germline ends came to 30 bases. Looked up from germline, CDR1 is ENHRY and CDR2 is SYGVKD.

This clonotype occurred many times. The chain employs TRBV29-1 and TRBJ1-1; the D gene is possibly TRBD1 (5 bases). V dropped 3 bases and J dropped 0 bases, with 11 bases sitting between them. The CDR3 consists of 14 residues. Germline V gene lookup returns CDR1 SQVTM and CDR2 ANQGSEA. CDR3 loop: CSVDSGRVNTEAFF. CDR3 nucleotides: TGCAGCGTTGATTCGGGCAGGGTGAACACTGAAGCTTTCTTT.

This clonotype was found many times. The chain has TRBV5-4 and TRBJ2-2; 11 bases are shared with TRBD1. This CDR3 has 15 residues. Unmatched junction bases numbered 9, after V lost 4 bases and J lost 10 bases. The germline V gene has CDR1 SGHNT and CDR2 YYREEE (reference sequence). The CDR3 protein is CASSEDRGRKEELFF. In DNA, the CDR3 is TGTGCCAGCAGCGAGGACAGGGGGCGAAAGGAGGAGCTGTTTTTT.

This clonotype was seen ten or more times. The CDR3 protein is CSASGLKETQYF. In nucleotides, the CDR3 is TGCAGTGCTAGTGGACTTAAAGAGACCCAGTACTTC. The J gene is TRBJ2-5, the V gene TRBV20-1; D perhaps matches TRBD2 (5 bases). The germline V gene encodes CDR1 DFQATT and CDR2 SNEGSKA (reference sequence). This CDR3 is 12 amino acids long. Trimming took 3 bases from V and 3 from J, leaving 8 bases between them.

This clonotype was seen at least ten times. The chain uses TRBV19 and TRBJ2-3; D gene ambiguous. The germline V gene encodes CDR1 LNHDA and CDR2 SQIVND (reference sequence). The ends were cut back, 3 bases at V and 3 bases at J, with 13 bases in the middle. CDR3 size: 15 residues. CDR3 in amino acids: CASSIGSGLTDTQYF. In nucleotides, the CDR3 is TGTGCCAGTAGTATCGGCAGTGGCCTTACAGATACGCAGTATTTT.

This clonotype has a count of ten or more. V is TRBV3-1 and J is TRBJ2-3, with D perhaps TRBD1 (5 bases). Germline V gives CDR1 LGHDT, CDR2 YNNKEL (reference sequence). The ends were cut back, 7 bases at V and 6 bases at J, with 17 bases in the middle. This CDR3 region has 14 residues. CDR3 residues: CASMSLTVSDTQYF. CDR3 DNA sequence: TGTGCCAGCATGTCACTGACAGTTTCCGATACGCAGTATTTT.

The sample holds many counts of this clonotype. The V call is TRBV20-1, the J call TRBJ1-1; D is possibly TRBD1 (5 bases). This CDR3 has 14 residues. Per the germline V gene, CDR1 is DFQATT and CDR2 is SNEGSKA (reference sequence). Trimming shortened V by 4 bases and J by 0 bases, and 12 bases separated the two germline ends. This CDR3 is CSAKDGGLNTEAFF. The CDR3, as DNA: TGCAGTGCTAAGGACGGGGGATTGAACACTGAAGCTTTCTTT.

Many counts were recorded for this clonotype. The chain links TRBV18 to TRBJ2-7; 7 bases agree with TRBD1. CDR1 is KGHSH and CDR2 is LQKENI in the germline V gene. V lost 3 bases, J lost 0 bases, and 8 bases stayed unmatched. The CDR3 is 16 amino acids. CDR3 protein: CASSPTGSLSSYEQYV. In DNA, the CDR3 is TGTGCCAGCTCACCGACAGGGTCTTTAAGCTCCTACGAGCAGTACGTC.

Many counts were recorded for this clonotype. The chain couples TRBV10-3 to TRBJ2-5; possible D gene TRBD2, 6 bases. CDR1 ENHRY and CDR2 SYGVKD come from the germline V gene. V lost 4 bases to trimming and J lost 5 bases, with 11 bases between them. The CDR3 sequence is 13 residues long. The CDR3 reads CAISGGEDETQYF. CDR3 coding DNA: TGTGCCATCAGTGGCGGGGAGGATGAGACCCAGTACTTC.

The V gene is TRBV5-4, the J gene TRBJ1-2; 7 bases match TRBD1. There are 15 residues in the CDR3. Per germline, CDR1 SGHNT and CDR2 YYREEE (reference sequence). J gave up 0 bases and V 4 bases, and 6 bases lay outside the gene matches. The CDR3 here is CASSPSGTANYGYTF. In nucleotides, the CDR3 is TGTGCCAGCAGCCCCTCCGGGACAGCTAACTATGGCTACACCTTC.